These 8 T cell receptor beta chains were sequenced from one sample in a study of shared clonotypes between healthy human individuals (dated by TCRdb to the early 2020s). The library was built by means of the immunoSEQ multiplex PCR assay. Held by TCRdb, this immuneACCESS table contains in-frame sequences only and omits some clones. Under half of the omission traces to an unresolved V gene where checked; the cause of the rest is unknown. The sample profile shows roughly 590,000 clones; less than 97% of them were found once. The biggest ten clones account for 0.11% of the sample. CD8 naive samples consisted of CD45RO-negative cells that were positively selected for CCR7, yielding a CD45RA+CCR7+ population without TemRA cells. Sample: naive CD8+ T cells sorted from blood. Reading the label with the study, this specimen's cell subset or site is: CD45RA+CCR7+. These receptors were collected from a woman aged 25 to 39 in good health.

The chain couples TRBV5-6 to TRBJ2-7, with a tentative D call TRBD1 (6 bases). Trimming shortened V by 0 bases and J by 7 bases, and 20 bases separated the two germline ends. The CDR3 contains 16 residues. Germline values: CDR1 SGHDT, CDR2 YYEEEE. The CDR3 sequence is CASSLGGHPYGEEQYF. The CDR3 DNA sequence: TGTGCCAGCAGCTTGGGGGGACACCCTTATGGAGAGGAGCAGTACTTC.

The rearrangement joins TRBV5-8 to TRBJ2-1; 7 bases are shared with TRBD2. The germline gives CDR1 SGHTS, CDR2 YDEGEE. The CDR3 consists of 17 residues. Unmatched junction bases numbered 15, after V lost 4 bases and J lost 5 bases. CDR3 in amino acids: CASSLGLVVRGHNEQFF. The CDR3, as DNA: TGTGCCAGCAGCCTTGGACTAGTTGTTAGGGGACACAATGAGCAGTTCTTC.

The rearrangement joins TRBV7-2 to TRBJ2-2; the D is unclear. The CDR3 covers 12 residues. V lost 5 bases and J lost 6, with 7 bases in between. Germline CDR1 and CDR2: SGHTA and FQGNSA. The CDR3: CASSPHPGELFF. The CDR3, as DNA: TGTGCCAGCAGCCCCCATCCCGGGGAGCTGTTTTTT.

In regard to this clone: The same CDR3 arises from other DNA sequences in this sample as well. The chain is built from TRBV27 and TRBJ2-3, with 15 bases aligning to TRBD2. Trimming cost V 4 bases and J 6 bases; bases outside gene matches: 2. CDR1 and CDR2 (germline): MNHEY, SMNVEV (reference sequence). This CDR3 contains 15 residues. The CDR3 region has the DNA TGTGCCAGCAGTTCAGGGACTAGCGGGAGGGATACGCAGTATTTT. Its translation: CASSSGTSGRDTQYF.

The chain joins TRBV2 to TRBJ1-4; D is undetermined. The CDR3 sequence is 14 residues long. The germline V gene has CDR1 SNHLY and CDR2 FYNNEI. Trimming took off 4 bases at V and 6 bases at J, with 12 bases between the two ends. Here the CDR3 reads CASSAGRSDEKLFF. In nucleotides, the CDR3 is TGTGCCAGCAGTGCGGGCAGATCAGATGAAAAACTGTTTTTT.

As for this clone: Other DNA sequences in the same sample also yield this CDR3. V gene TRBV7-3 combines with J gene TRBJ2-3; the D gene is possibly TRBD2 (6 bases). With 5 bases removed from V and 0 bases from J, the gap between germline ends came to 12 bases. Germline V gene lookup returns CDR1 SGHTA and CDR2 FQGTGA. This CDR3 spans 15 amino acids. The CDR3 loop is CASSPASGSTDTQYF. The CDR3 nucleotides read TGTGCCAGCAGCCCCGCCAGCGGGAGCACAGATACGCAGTATTTT.

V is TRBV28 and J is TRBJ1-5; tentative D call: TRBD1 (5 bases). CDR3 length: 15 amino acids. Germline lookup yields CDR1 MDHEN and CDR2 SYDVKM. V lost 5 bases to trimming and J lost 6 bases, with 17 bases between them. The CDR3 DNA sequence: TGTGCCAGCAGTCCCCCGGGGCCCAAGGGTCAGCCCCAGCATTTT. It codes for CASSPPGPKGQPQHF. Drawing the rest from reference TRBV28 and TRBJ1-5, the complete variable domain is DVKVTQSSRYLVKRTGEKVFLECVQDMDHENMFWYRQDPGLGLRLIYFSYDVKMKEKGDIPEGYSVSREKKERFSLILESASTNQTSMYLCASSPPGPKGQPQHFGDGTRLSIL.

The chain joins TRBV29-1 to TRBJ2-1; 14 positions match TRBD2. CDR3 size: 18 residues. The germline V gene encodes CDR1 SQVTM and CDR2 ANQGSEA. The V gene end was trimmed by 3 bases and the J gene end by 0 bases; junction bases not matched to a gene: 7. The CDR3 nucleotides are TGCAGCGTTGACGGGACTAGCGGGAGCACAAGCTCCTACAATGAGCAGTTCTTC. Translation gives CSVDGTSGSTSSYNEQFF.